The 19 T cell receptor beta chains reported below all come from one sample, sequenced in a study of patients and donors after allogeneic stem cell transplantation (dated by TCRdb to about 2020). Libraries were made using RT-PCR. Sequenced on a NextSeq 550. The public reads were run again by TCRdb, first through fastp at Q25 and then through MiXCR, and only productive beta chains were kept. CDR3 protein sequences are deduplicated, and each keeps its most common genes and DNA. Within this sample are 150,000 to 200,000 distinct CDR3 sequences, with 20% to 25% of them counted one time only. 26% of the sample is held by the ten biggest clonotypes. Sequenced input: blood, either unsorted or a sorted T cell fraction (not recorded which). The receptors stem from a human donor who was either an allogeneic HSCT recipient or a stem cell or donor lymphocyte infusion donor (not recorded which). It is not recorded whose cells these are; they may come from a transplant donor.

This clonotype came up many times. CDR3 region: CASSLTGSSYSNTGELFF. CDR3 nucleotides: TGTGCCAGCAGTTTAACCGGGTCCTCTTATTCGAACACCGGGGAGCTGTTTTTT. The gene calls are TRBV12-3 or TRBV12-4 and TRBJ2-2; no clear D. The CDR3 consists of 18 residues. Trimming pared 2 bases from V and 0 bases from J, leaving 16 bases between.

This clonotype has only a few counts. CDR3 in amino acids: CASSAPGQGRTEAFF. The CDR3 coding sequence is TGTGCCAGCAGCGCCCCGGGACAGGGGCGGACTGAAGCTTTCTTT. The gene calls are TRBV7-2 and TRBJ1-1; TRBD1 matches 10 bases. This CDR3 has 15 amino acids. Trimming cost V 5 bases and J 5 bases; bases outside gene matches: 8. Germline V gene sequence: CDR1 SGHTA, CDR2 FQGNSA.

The V call is TRBV29-1, the J call TRBJ2-7, with D perhaps matching TRBD1 (5 bases). The germline V gene has CDR1 SQVTM and CDR2 ANQGSEA. Trimming took 3 bases from V and 2 from J, leaving 14 bases between them. CDR3 length: 14 residues. CDR3 DNA sequence: TGCAGCGTTGAGGAAGGGGTGGGCACCTACGAGCAGTACTTC. It yields the protein CSVEEGVGTYEQYF.

The V gene is TRBV7-2, the J gene TRBJ1-1; unclear D gene. The CDR3 is 13 amino acids. The V gene lost 3 bases and the J gene lost 3 bases, with 8 bases spanning the gap. The germline gives CDR1 SGHTA, CDR2 FQGNSA. The CDR3 loop is CASSFSWDTEAFF. CDR3 nucleotides: TGTGCCAGCAGCTTTTCGTGGGACACTGAAGCTTTCTTT. Full variable domain (missing parts from reference TRBV7-2 and TRBJ1-1): GAGVSQSPSNKVTEKGKDVELRCDPISGHTALYWYRQSLGQGLEFLIYFQGNSAPDKSGLPSDRFSAERTGGSVSTLTIQRTQQEDSAVYLCASSFSWDTEAFFGQGTRLTVV.

This clonotype was seen at least ten times. The chain combines TRBV24-1 with TRBJ1-5; 10 nucleotides align to TRBD1. Germline CDR1 and CDR2: KGHDR and SFDVKD. The ends lost 4 bases at V and 7 bases at J; junction bases unmatched: 9. This CDR3 region has 16 residues. CDR3 in amino acids: CATSDRDRGQGQPQHF. CDR3 bases: TGTGCCACCAGTGACCGGGACAGGGGACAGGGGCAGCCCCAGCATTTT.

This clonotype was seen more than once but under ten times. The chain is built from TRBV7-9 and TRBJ1-2; D perhaps matches TRBD1 (6 bases). The length of the CDR3 is 17 residues. CDR1 and CDR2 from the germline V gene are SEHNR and FQNEAQ (reference sequence). The V gene lost 0 bases and the J gene lost 5 bases, with 19 bases spanning the gap. CDR3: CASSLAPGAGDPYGYTF. The DNA of the CDR3 is TGTGCCAGCAGCTTAGCGCCAGGGGCAGGGGATCCTTATGGCTACACCTTC.

A few counts support this clonotype. The rearrangement uses TRBV11-2 and TRBJ2-5; D is possibly TRBD1 (6 bases). CDR1 is SGHAT, CDR2 FQNNGV, per germline. Trimming removed 4 bases from V and 2 bases from J, with 11 bases in between. This CDR3 has 14 amino acids. CDR3 in DNA: TGTGCCAGCAGCTACCAGACAGGTCAAGAGACCCAGTACTTC. Translating it yields CASSYQTGQETQYF.

The table lists this clonotype with many counts. V usage is TRBV12-3 or TRBV12-4 and J usage is TRBJ1-2; D ambiguous. The CDR3 runs to 11 residues. V lost 3 bases to trimming and J lost 7 bases, with 6 bases between them. The DNA for the CDR3 is TGTGCCAGCAGTTTCGTTCTTGGCTACACCTTC. Residues: CASSFVLGYTF.

The chain joins TRBV6-1 to TRBJ2-1; D is perhaps TRBD1 (5 bases). From germline, CDR1 is MNHNS and CDR2 SASEGT. V shed 3 bases and J shed 10 bases, with 13 bases lying between them. The CDR3 is made up of 13 amino acids. CDR3 residues: CASSEFQGDEQFF. As DNA, the CDR3 is TGTGCCAGCAGTGAGTTTCAGGGCGACGAGCAGTTCTTC.

This clonotype was observed a handful of times. The chain employs TRBV6-6 and TRBJ1-6, with D maybe TRBD1 (5 bases). CDR1 MNHNY and CDR2 SVGAGI come from the germline V gene (reference sequence). The CDR3 is 14 amino acids. V dropped 2 bases and J dropped 11 bases, with 13 bases sitting between them. The CDR3 protein is CASSYVREEAPLHF. CDR3 bases: TGTGCCAGCAGTTACGTCAGGGAGGAGGCACCCCTCCACTTT.

The rearrangement joins TRBV14 to TRBJ1-4; D is undetermined. Germline CDR1 reads SGHDN; CDR2 reads FVKESK. Trimming stripped 3 bases from V and 6 bases from J, with 5 bases between. The CDR3 contains 12 residues. CDR3 region: CASSQYDEKLFF. In DNA form, the CDR3 reads TGTGCCAGCAGCCAGTACGATGAAAAACTGTTTTTT.

This clonotype was found a few times. V and J are TRBV5-1 and TRBJ2-2, with TRBD2 identical over 10 bases. The J segment lost 0 bases and the V segment lost 1 base, leaving 6 bases of the junction unmatched. Germline CDR1 SGHRS, CDR2 YFSETQ. The CDR3 totals 18 residues. The CDR3 coding sequence is TGCGCCAGCAGCTTGTCAGCGGGGGGGTTCGCGAACACCGGGGAGCTGTTTTTT. Its translation is CASSLSAGGFANTGELFF. Combining the CDR3 with reference TRBV5-1 and TRBJ2-2 gives the whole variable domain KAGVTQTPRYLIKTRGQQVTLSCSPISGHRSVSWYQQTPGQGLQFLFEYFSETQRNKGNFPGRFSGRQFSNSRSEMNVSTLELGDSALYLCASSLSAGGFANTGELFFGEGSRLTVL.

This clonotype was seen many times. The V call is TRBV20-1, the J call TRBJ1-4; D possibly corresponds to TRBD1 (5 bases). V was cut by 6 bases and J by 3 bases, with 11 bases left in between. The germline gives CDR1 DFQATT, CDR2 SNEGSKA (reference sequence). CDR3 length equals 13 residues. CDR3 DNA sequence: TGCAGTGCGTGGGGGGTGGCTAATGAAAAACTGTTTTTT. Protein sequence: CSAWGVANEKLFF.

The chain employs TRBV9 and TRBJ2-4, with D unclear. Trimming cost V 2 bases and J 0 bases, with 18 bases left between them. This CDR3 comprises 18 residues. From germline, CDR1 is SGDLS and CDR2 YYNGEE. The CDR3 DNA follows: TGTGCCAGCAGCGTGGTGGACCGGTCTGTCCTAGCCAAAAACATTCAGTACTTC. Residues: CASSVVDRSVLAKNIQYF.

In its sample, this clonotype was seen a few times. The chain is built from TRBV27 and TRBJ2-7, with D maybe TRBD1 (5 bases). V was cut by 4 bases and J by 7 bases, with 23 bases left in between. This CDR3 contains 16 residues. Germline CDR1 is MNHEY and CDR2 is SMNVEV (reference sequence). CDR3 nucleotide sequence: TGTGCCAGCAGTTCCCCGAAGACAGTGCCAAGGGGAGAGCAGTACTTC. Its protein product is CASSSPKTVPRGEQYF.

Only a few counts were recorded for this clonotype. The chain recombines TRBV10-3 with TRBJ2-3; D not resolved. CDR3 length equals 20 residues. V shed 1 base and J shed 2 bases, with 25 bases lying between them. Germline V gene data show CDR1 as ENHRY and CDR2 as SYGVKD. CDR3 nucleotide sequence: TGTGCCATCAGTGAGTTGGGAATTGGGCGCCCGAACCTCGTCACAGATACGCAGTATTTT. Protein: CAISELGIGRPNLVTDTQYF.

This clonotype was detected only a few times. The chain is built from TRBV20-1 and TRBJ2-7; 8 bases match TRBD2. Per germline, CDR1 DFQATT and CDR2 SNEGSKA (reference sequence). The CDR3 is made up of 14 amino acids. Losses at the gene ends were 5 bases for V and 5 bases for J; bases not matched to a gene: 11. CDR3 bases: TGCAGTGCTGTAAGCGGGAGTCTTTCCGACGAGCAGTACTTC. It is translated as CSAVSGSLSDEQYF.

This clonotype has more than one count but fewer than ten. The V gene is TRBV5-1, the J gene TRBJ1-2; D remains unclear. Germline V gene lookup returns CDR1 SGHRS and CDR2 YFSETQ. The CDR3 is 14 amino acids. V lost 3 bases and J 0 bases, leaving 9 bases between the germline ends. CDR3 bases: TGCGCCAGCAGCTCAGGATTAGCTAACTATGGCTACACCTTC. Translation gives CASSSGLANYGYTF.

This clonotype was seen a few times. The rearrangement joins TRBV5-1 to TRBJ2-1, with TRBD2 as a possible D gene (6 bases). V gave up 4 bases and J gave up 0 bases, with 20 bases separating them. CDR1 is SGHRS and CDR2 is YFSETQ in the germline V gene. This CDR3 contains 18 residues. DNA for the CDR3: TGCGCCAGCAGCCCCTCGGGAGAGAGGGGATACTCCTACAATGAGCAGTTCTTC. This codes for CASSPSGERGYSYNEQFF.